This TCR beta chain was documented in a study of cytomegalovirus exposure and HLA in healthy donors. Study-level points and caveats: Per published reports, the classifier diagnosed cytomegalovirus status with high specificity and sensitivity.

CDR1 is SQVTM and CDR2 is ANQGSEA in the germline V gene. The CDR3 is 15 residues long. The ends were cut back, 3 bases at V and 0 bases at J, with 13 bases in the middle. PCR was performed using 60 Vbeta and 13 Jbeta primers. Profiling relied on immunoSEQ multiplex PCR, and the TCRdb table lists in-frame clones only, not all of them. The profile covers around 91,000 clones, with over 60% appearing a single time and around 4.3% taken by the ten largest. This clone was seen a single time. The antigen is undetermined. The V and J genes are TRBV29-1 and TRBJ2-3; possibly TRBD2 for D (6 bases). The clonotype originates from a woman aged 40 to 50 in good health and CMV-seropositive. The sample comprised PBMCs. CDR3 sequence reads: CSVDSEAGSTDTQYF. The CDR3, as DNA: TGCAGCGTTGACTCAGAAGCGGGTAGCACAGATACGCAGTATTTT.